This TCR beta chain was recorded in a study of blood T cell repertoires in COVID-19. Across the whole study: Acute-phase and convalescent COVID-19 samples originated in the United States, Italy and Spain. T cells, B-cell-depleted T cells, or PBMCs provided the cDNA or gDNA that served as material.

Original processing notes: By means of reference gene primer amplification, nucleated cell counts were estimated. The protocol was immunoSEQ multiplex PCR, while the TCRdb copy is restricted to in-frame clones and leaves out a portion. D and trimming were read from the DNA, whereas the V and J calls and clone size are those reported in that table. The table has about 43,000 clones, roughly 86% seen once. Trimming removed 1 base from V and 3 bases from J; junction bases left unmatched: 2. Germline V lookup: CDR1 LGHDT, CDR2 YNNKEL (reference sequence). This CDR3 region has 14 residues. The TCR originated in a man aged 55 to 70 with active COVID-19. The chain links TRBV3-1 (or the pseudogene TRBV3-2) to TRBJ2-7; 8 nucleotides align to TRBD1. Material: peripheral blood. CDR3: CASSQGQGIYEQYF. The CDR3, as DNA: TGTGCCAGCAGCCAAGGACAGGGGATCTACGAGCAGTACTTC.